The present TCR beta chain was sequenced within a study of T cells in Graves' hyperthyroidism and ophthalmopathy. Newly diagnosed hyperthyroidism, duration under 2 months, in patients aged 18 to 65. Diagnoses rested on clinical symptoms, serum thyroxine and TRAb, thyroid ultrasound and orbital computed tomography. Study results and caveats: In validation, the model predicted ophthalmopathy. These predictions came a median about 6 months before onset. Ophthalmopathy was distinguished from stable hyperthyroidism by 13 V-J signatures.

From RNA transcripts, TCR beta CDR3 regions were amplified. TCR CDR3 regions were first amplified by RT-PCR with HTBI primers. Each CDR3 protein gets one entry after TCRdb re-called the multiplex PCR reads with MiXCR. The sample holds around 580,000 distinct CDR3 sequences, 35% to 55% seen once. Per the germline V gene, CDR1 is ENHRY and CDR2 is SYGVKD. CDR3 length: 15 amino acids. This clonotype was recorded a few times. Its antigen is currently unknown. The junction departs from the called germline gene at one end, perhaps through a read error. The origin of this receptor is a woman between 18 and 30 years old with Graves' hyperthyroidism. This sequence joins TRBV10-3 and TRBJ2-5; unclear D gene. What was sequenced was peripheral blood or thyroid tissue (not recorded which). The CDR3 DNA reads TGTGCCAGCAGTTTCCAATTCCCCCCGGGAGAGACCCAGTACTTC. This codes for CASSFQFPPGETQYF.